Reported below is one TCR beta chain. Enrolment of Seattle patients took place during active infection, and they were followed longitudinally. Per the original data handling: Reference gene primers were amplified, and this amplification served to estimate nucleated cell counts. TCRdb's table, derived via immunoSEQ multiplex PCR, lists solely in-frame clones and lacks some. V and J calls and clone size are copied from that table; D and trimming were computed from the DNA. The data contain about 420,000 clones, over 85% of them seen just once; the ten biggest clones take up about 0.91%. The sample is drawn from a study of blood T cell repertoires in COVID-19. Looking at the study overall: There were acute and convalescent COVID-19 samples, and they came from the United States, Italy and Spain. PBMCs, B-cell-depleted T cells, or T cells were the source of the cDNA or gDNA that made up the material.

This CDR3 spans 16 amino acids. Per the germline V gene, CDR1 is LGHDT and CDR2 is YNNKEL (reference sequence). V lost 7 bases, J lost 3 bases, and 11 bases stayed unmatched. The chain has TRBV3-1 (or the pseudogene TRBV3-2) and TRBJ2-2, with 7 bases aligning to TRBD2. Sequencing was done on a sample of peripheral blood. The receptor comes from a man aged 18 to 29 with COVID-19, enrolled during active disease. The CDR3 region has the DNA TGTGCCAGCAAAAAACTCGGGGGGTTGGACACCGGGGAGCTGTTTTTT. Protein: CASKKLGGLDTGELFF.